Each of the 27 T cell receptor beta chains below was sequenced from the same sample in a study of vaccination effects on CD4 cells after COVID-19. CD4+ T cell isolation took place after about 11 days of culture. Here immunoSEQ multiplex PCR was the method, and the copy in TCRdb shows in-frame clones only, minus some. The data contain 50,000 or so clones, approximately 65% of them seen just once; the ten biggest clones take up roughly 5.1%. Their antigens remain unidentified. Material: CD4+ T cells from PBMCs cultured without peptide, obtained before COVID-19 vaccination. These receptors were taken from a human donor who received a COVID-19 vaccine.

This sequence joins TRBV29-1 and TRBJ2-1, with D possibly called TRBD1 or TRBD2 (6 bases each). V was clipped by 6 bases and J by 4 bases, with 22 bases between them. CDR3 length equals 16 residues. Germline V gene sequence: CDR1 SQVTM, CDR2 ANQGSEA. CDR3 region: CSVLGRGAASYNEQFF. For the CDR3, the DNA is TGCAGCGTACTTGGAAGGGGGGCGGCTTCTTACAATGAGCAGTTCTTC.

The V gene is TRBV6-5, the J gene TRBJ1-1; 8 positions match TRBD1. The CDR3 consists of 13 residues. The trim removed 6 bases at V and 8 bases at J, leaving 8 bases unmatched. The germline V gene encodes CDR1 MNHEY and CDR2 SVGAGI. CDR3 nucleotides: TGTGCCAGCAGCCTCTCCCGACAGGGGGAAGCTTTCTTT. Its protein product is CASSLSRQGEAFF.

This chain links TRBV6-5 with TRBJ1-5; TRBD1 matches at 7 bases. V was pared by 6 bases and J by 3 bases, with 5 bases of the junction left unmatched. Germline V gives CDR1 MNHEY, CDR2 SVGAGI. The CDR3 contains 14 residues. The CDR3 bases are TGTGCCAGCAGGAGAGACAGGGCCAATCAGCCCCAGCATTTT. Its protein product is CASRRDRANQPQHF.

V gene TRBV29-1 combines with J gene TRBJ1-5; 8 nucleotides align to TRBD1. The trim removed 7 bases at V and 5 bases at J, leaving 7 bases unmatched. Germline CDR1 and CDR2: SQVTM and ANQGSEA. The CDR3 runs to 13 residues. Here the CDR3 reads CSGGETGDQPQHF. The CDR3 bases are TGCAGCGGGGGAGAGACAGGGGATCAGCCCCAGCATTTT.

The rearrangement links TRBV4-1 to TRBJ1-1, with D uncertain. CDR1 and CDR2 (germline): MGHRA, YSYEKL. V lost 0 bases and J lost 1, with 9 bases in between. This CDR3 has 15 residues. The CDR3 coding sequence is TGCGCCAGCAGCCAAGATGGACGGTCGAACACTGAAGCTTTCTTT. Translation gives CASSQDGRSNTEAFF.

The genes are TRBV2 and TRBJ2-7; D possibly corresponds to TRBD2 (5 bases). Trimming cost V 4 bases and J 0 bases, with 16 bases left between them. Germline-derived CDR1 and CDR2 are SNHLY and FYNNEI. This CDR3 region has 16 residues. The CDR3 protein is CASSVNIERPSYEQYF. CDR3 sequence (DNA): TGTGCCAGCAGTGTTAATATCGAGCGGCCCTCCTACGAGCAGTACTTC.

The V gene is TRBV6-2 or TRBV6-3, the J gene TRBJ1-2; 8 positions match TRBD1. V was pared by 2 bases and J by 6 bases, with 5 bases of the junction left unmatched. This CDR3 spans 14 amino acids. Germline loops: CDR1 MNHEY, CDR2 SVGEGT. CDR3 amino acids: CASSYQDRVNGYTF. In nucleotides, the CDR3 is TGTGCCAGCAGTTACCAGGACAGGGTAAATGGCTACACCTTC.

This sequence joins TRBV27 and TRBJ2-7; 9 nucleotides match TRBD1. Germline CDR1 MNHEY, CDR2 SMNVEV (reference sequence). V shed 0 bases and J 2 bases; nucleotides not matched to a gene: 11. The CDR3 runs to 18 residues. The CDR3 sequence: CASSLSPLGQGITYEQYF. Here the CDR3 DNA reads TGTGCCAGCAGTTTATCGCCTCTAGGACAGGGGATCACCTACGAGCAGTACTTC.

The chain has TRBV2 and TRBJ1-1, with a possible D match to TRBD1 (5 bases). The germline V gene encodes CDR1 SNHLY and CDR2 FYNNEI. The CDR3 loop spans 16 amino acids. V was shortened by 3 bases and J by 0 bases, with 14 bases between the two germline ends. CDR3 loop: CASSEGLGLLNTEAFF. The CDR3 coding sequence is TGTGCCAGCAGTGAGGGGCTGGGTCTTTTGAACACTGAAGCTTTCTTT.

This chain connects TRBV15 to TRBJ2-5; D remains ambiguous. The germline V gene encodes CDR1 LNHNV and CDR2 YYDKDF (reference sequence). V was shortened by 4 bases and J by 6 bases, with 9 bases between the two germline ends. The CDR3 is made up of 12 amino acids. CDR3 sequence reads: CATSTISQTQYF. In DNA form, the CDR3 reads TGTGCCACCAGCACAATATCGCAGACCCAGTACTTC.

The V call is TRBV5-4, the J call TRBJ1-2; 10 bases agree with TRBD1. Per the germline V gene, CDR1 is SGHNT and CDR2 is YYREEE (reference sequence). The CDR3 has 15 amino acids. The J segment lost 6 bases and the V segment lost 0 bases, leaving 5 bases of the junction unmatched. The DNA of the CDR3 is TGTGCCAGCAGCTTGGTAGACAGGGGGCGAGATGGCTACACCTTC. It codes for CASSLVDRGRDGYTF. Full variable domain (rest looked up from reference TRBV5-4 and TRBJ1-2): ETGVTQSPTHLIKTRGQQVTLRCSSQSGHNTVSWYQQALGQGPQFIFQYYREEENGRGNFPPRFSGLQFPNYSSELNVNALELDDSALYLCASSLVDRGRDGYTFGSGTRLTVV.

The chain combines TRBV2 with TRBJ2-5, with 7 bases lining up with TRBD2. After removal of 4 bases from V and 4 bases from J, the junction contained 18 bases not matched to a gene. Per the germline V gene, CDR1 is SNHLY and CDR2 is FYNNEI. CDR3 length: 18 residues. For the CDR3, the DNA is TGTGCCAGCAGTGGTGTTTGGAGCAGCGGGACCTCCTTAGAGACCCAGTACTTC. It translates to CASSGVWSSGTSLETQYF.

The gene calls are TRBV3-1 (or the pseudogene TRBV3-2) and TRBJ2-2; weak D call: TRBD1 (6 bases). V lost 7 bases to trimming and J lost 4 bases, with 13 bases between them. The CDR3 consists of 14 residues. The germline CDR1 and CDR2 sequences are LGHDT and YNNKEL (reference sequence). CDR3 bases: TGTGCCAGCACCAGGGGCTGGGGCACCGGGGAGCTGTTTTTT. Protein sequence: CASTRGWGTGELFF.

This sequence joins TRBV10-2 and TRBJ2-2; 12 positions agree with TRBD2. V lost 6 bases, J lost 3 bases, and 8 bases stayed unmatched. CDR1 and CDR2 (germline): WSHSY, SAAADI. The CDR3 contains 17 residues. The CDR3 region has the DNA TGCGCCAGCAGAATCTCTAGCGGGAGGGCCGACACCGGGGAGCTGTTTTTT. Translated, it gives CASRISSGRADTGELFF.

The chain uses TRBV7-2 and TRBJ2-7, with D possibly being TRBD1 (5 bases). The CDR3 has 14 residues. V was pared by 0 bases and J by 3 bases, with 9 bases between. Germline assignment: CDR1 SGHTA and CDR2 FQGNSA. CDR3 region: CASSLARGFYEQYF. In DNA, the CDR3 is TGTGCCAGCAGCTTAGCTAGGGGATTCTACGAGCAGTACTTC.

In this sample, this clone turned up a few times. This sequence joins TRBV19 and TRBJ2-1; D tentatively fits TRBD1 or TRBD2 (5 bases each). This CDR3 has 17 amino acids. Trimming left V 0 bases short and J 2 bases short, with 14 bases between. Germline CDR1 reads LNHDA; CDR2 reads SQIVND (reference sequence). Written as DNA, the CDR3 is TGTGCCAGTAGTATAGATAATGCAAGAGGGGCCTACAATGAGCAGTTCTTC. Residues: CASSIDNARGAYNEQFF.

The table lists this clone with a few counts. The V and J genes are TRBV29-1 and TRBJ1-2, with D maybe TRBD1 (5 bases). Germline loops: CDR1 SQVTM, CDR2 ANQGSEA. Trimming pared 5 bases from V and 12 bases from J, leaving 19 bases between. The CDR3 contains 12 residues. The CDR3 coding sequence is TGCAGCGTTAGGACAACCGGGCAGGGTAACACCTTC. This translates into CSVRTTGQGNTF.

The chain recombines TRBV6-2 or TRBV6-3 with TRBJ2-6, with D perhaps matching TRBD2 (6 bases). The V end lost 2 bases, the J end lost 0 bases, and 8 bases lay between the germline ends. CDR3 length: 16 amino acids. Germline CDR1 and CDR2: MNHEY and SVGEGT. This CDR3 is CASSYVGGSGANVLTF. Here the CDR3 DNA reads TGTGCCAGCAGTTACGTGGGGGGCTCTGGGGCCAACGTCCTGACTTTC.

The chain carries TRBV30 and TRBJ1-5; D not resolved. CDR3 length: 13 residues. V was cut by 2 bases and J by 7 bases, with 12 bases left in between. Per the germline V gene, CDR1 is GTSNPN and CDR2 is SVGIG (reference sequence). Here the CDR3 DNA reads TGTGCCTGGAGTAGGCGAGGGTCCCAGCCCCAGCATTTT. Protein product: CAWSRRGSQPQHF.

V and J are TRBV10-3 and TRBJ2-6; 7 bases fit TRBD2. Germline CDR1 is ENHRY and CDR2 is SYGVKD. The CDR3 contains 15 residues. V lost 11 bases to trimming and J lost 4 bases; unmatched junction nucleotides: 11. The CDR3 region is CAAQDGAGGANVLTF. Written as DNA, the CDR3 is TGTGCCGCCCAGGACGGAGCGGGGGGGGCCAACGTCCTGACTTTC.

The V gene is TRBV18, the J gene TRBJ2-7; possibly TRBD1 for D (6 bases). The CDR3 spans 14 residues. V gave up 0 bases and J gave up 1 base, with 7 bases separating them. The germline V gene encodes CDR1 KGHSH and CDR2 LQKENI. CDR3 DNA: TGTGCCAGCTCACCACCGGGGGCGTCCTACGAGCAGTACTTC. It encodes CASSPPGASYEQYF.

The gene calls are TRBV28 and TRBJ1-2; 8 bases fit TRBD1. The CDR3 has 14 residues. Germline lookup yields CDR1 MDHEN and CDR2 SYDVKM. The junction had 6 bases not matched to a gene; V was cut back by 5 bases and J by 4 bases. CDR3 amino acids: CASSKGQGGYGYTF. The CDR3 DNA reads TGTGCCAGCAGTAAAGGACAGGGAGGCTATGGCTACACCTTC.

This clone came up a few times. This sequence joins TRBV11-2 and TRBJ1-2; D is ambiguous. The CDR3 is made up of 15 amino acids. The ends were cut back, 0 bases at V and 3 bases at J, with 11 bases in the middle. Per germline, CDR1 SGHAT and CDR2 FQNNGV. CDR3 amino acids: CASSLESGSHYGYTF. Here the CDR3 DNA reads TGTGCCAGCAGCTTAGAGTCTGGCAGTCACTATGGCTACACCTTC. The whole variable domain, remainder taken from reference TRBV11-2 and TRBJ1-2, is EAGVAQSPRYKIIEKRQSVAFWCNPISGHATLYWYQQILGQGPKLLIQFQNNGVVDDSQLPKDRFSAERLKGVDSTLKIQPAKLEDSAVYLCASSLESGSHYGYTFGSGTRLTVV.

This chain uses TRBV5-4 with TRBJ2-6; 9 positions match TRBD1. Germline trimming cut 10 bases from V and 0 bases from J; bases unmatched to any gene: 8. The CDR3 is 16 amino acids. Per the germline V gene, CDR1 is SGHNT and CDR2 is YYREEE (reference sequence). The CDR3 nucleotides read TGTGCCGCTCTGGACAGGGGAGGCTCTGGGGCCAACGTCCTGACTTTC. It encodes CAALDRGGSGANVLTF.

In DNA form, the CDR3 reads TGTGCCAGCTCACCAGGGGGGTTGGTAGACTATGGCTACACCTTC. Residues: CASSPGGLVDYGYTF. V gene TRBV18 combines with J gene TRBJ1-2; tentative D call: TRBD1 (5 bases). Trimming took off 2 bases at V and 3 bases at J, with 13 bases between the two ends. The CDR3 contains 15 residues. Germline lookup yields CDR1 KGHSH and CDR2 LQKENI.

The V gene is TRBV4-1, the J gene TRBJ1-2, with D unresolved. V dropped 4 bases and J dropped 8 bases, with 23 bases sitting between them. In germline, CDR1 is MGHRA, CDR2 YSYEKL. This CDR3 spans 16 amino acids. The CDR3 DNA reads TGCGCCAGCAGCCCCATCGATCCCCTCAGGTCTGACGGCTACACCTTC. Residues: CASSPIDPLRSDGYTF.

The rearrangement links TRBV19 to TRBJ1-3; D unresolved. The V gene's germline CDR1 is LNHDA and CDR2 SQIVND (reference sequence). The ends were cut back, 4 bases at V and 0 bases at J, with 13 bases in the middle. This CDR3 contains 16 residues. CDR3 residues: CASSTLSVFSGNTIYF. The CDR3 region has the DNA TGTGCCAGTAGTACCCTCAGCGTTTTCTCTGGAAACACCATATATTTT.